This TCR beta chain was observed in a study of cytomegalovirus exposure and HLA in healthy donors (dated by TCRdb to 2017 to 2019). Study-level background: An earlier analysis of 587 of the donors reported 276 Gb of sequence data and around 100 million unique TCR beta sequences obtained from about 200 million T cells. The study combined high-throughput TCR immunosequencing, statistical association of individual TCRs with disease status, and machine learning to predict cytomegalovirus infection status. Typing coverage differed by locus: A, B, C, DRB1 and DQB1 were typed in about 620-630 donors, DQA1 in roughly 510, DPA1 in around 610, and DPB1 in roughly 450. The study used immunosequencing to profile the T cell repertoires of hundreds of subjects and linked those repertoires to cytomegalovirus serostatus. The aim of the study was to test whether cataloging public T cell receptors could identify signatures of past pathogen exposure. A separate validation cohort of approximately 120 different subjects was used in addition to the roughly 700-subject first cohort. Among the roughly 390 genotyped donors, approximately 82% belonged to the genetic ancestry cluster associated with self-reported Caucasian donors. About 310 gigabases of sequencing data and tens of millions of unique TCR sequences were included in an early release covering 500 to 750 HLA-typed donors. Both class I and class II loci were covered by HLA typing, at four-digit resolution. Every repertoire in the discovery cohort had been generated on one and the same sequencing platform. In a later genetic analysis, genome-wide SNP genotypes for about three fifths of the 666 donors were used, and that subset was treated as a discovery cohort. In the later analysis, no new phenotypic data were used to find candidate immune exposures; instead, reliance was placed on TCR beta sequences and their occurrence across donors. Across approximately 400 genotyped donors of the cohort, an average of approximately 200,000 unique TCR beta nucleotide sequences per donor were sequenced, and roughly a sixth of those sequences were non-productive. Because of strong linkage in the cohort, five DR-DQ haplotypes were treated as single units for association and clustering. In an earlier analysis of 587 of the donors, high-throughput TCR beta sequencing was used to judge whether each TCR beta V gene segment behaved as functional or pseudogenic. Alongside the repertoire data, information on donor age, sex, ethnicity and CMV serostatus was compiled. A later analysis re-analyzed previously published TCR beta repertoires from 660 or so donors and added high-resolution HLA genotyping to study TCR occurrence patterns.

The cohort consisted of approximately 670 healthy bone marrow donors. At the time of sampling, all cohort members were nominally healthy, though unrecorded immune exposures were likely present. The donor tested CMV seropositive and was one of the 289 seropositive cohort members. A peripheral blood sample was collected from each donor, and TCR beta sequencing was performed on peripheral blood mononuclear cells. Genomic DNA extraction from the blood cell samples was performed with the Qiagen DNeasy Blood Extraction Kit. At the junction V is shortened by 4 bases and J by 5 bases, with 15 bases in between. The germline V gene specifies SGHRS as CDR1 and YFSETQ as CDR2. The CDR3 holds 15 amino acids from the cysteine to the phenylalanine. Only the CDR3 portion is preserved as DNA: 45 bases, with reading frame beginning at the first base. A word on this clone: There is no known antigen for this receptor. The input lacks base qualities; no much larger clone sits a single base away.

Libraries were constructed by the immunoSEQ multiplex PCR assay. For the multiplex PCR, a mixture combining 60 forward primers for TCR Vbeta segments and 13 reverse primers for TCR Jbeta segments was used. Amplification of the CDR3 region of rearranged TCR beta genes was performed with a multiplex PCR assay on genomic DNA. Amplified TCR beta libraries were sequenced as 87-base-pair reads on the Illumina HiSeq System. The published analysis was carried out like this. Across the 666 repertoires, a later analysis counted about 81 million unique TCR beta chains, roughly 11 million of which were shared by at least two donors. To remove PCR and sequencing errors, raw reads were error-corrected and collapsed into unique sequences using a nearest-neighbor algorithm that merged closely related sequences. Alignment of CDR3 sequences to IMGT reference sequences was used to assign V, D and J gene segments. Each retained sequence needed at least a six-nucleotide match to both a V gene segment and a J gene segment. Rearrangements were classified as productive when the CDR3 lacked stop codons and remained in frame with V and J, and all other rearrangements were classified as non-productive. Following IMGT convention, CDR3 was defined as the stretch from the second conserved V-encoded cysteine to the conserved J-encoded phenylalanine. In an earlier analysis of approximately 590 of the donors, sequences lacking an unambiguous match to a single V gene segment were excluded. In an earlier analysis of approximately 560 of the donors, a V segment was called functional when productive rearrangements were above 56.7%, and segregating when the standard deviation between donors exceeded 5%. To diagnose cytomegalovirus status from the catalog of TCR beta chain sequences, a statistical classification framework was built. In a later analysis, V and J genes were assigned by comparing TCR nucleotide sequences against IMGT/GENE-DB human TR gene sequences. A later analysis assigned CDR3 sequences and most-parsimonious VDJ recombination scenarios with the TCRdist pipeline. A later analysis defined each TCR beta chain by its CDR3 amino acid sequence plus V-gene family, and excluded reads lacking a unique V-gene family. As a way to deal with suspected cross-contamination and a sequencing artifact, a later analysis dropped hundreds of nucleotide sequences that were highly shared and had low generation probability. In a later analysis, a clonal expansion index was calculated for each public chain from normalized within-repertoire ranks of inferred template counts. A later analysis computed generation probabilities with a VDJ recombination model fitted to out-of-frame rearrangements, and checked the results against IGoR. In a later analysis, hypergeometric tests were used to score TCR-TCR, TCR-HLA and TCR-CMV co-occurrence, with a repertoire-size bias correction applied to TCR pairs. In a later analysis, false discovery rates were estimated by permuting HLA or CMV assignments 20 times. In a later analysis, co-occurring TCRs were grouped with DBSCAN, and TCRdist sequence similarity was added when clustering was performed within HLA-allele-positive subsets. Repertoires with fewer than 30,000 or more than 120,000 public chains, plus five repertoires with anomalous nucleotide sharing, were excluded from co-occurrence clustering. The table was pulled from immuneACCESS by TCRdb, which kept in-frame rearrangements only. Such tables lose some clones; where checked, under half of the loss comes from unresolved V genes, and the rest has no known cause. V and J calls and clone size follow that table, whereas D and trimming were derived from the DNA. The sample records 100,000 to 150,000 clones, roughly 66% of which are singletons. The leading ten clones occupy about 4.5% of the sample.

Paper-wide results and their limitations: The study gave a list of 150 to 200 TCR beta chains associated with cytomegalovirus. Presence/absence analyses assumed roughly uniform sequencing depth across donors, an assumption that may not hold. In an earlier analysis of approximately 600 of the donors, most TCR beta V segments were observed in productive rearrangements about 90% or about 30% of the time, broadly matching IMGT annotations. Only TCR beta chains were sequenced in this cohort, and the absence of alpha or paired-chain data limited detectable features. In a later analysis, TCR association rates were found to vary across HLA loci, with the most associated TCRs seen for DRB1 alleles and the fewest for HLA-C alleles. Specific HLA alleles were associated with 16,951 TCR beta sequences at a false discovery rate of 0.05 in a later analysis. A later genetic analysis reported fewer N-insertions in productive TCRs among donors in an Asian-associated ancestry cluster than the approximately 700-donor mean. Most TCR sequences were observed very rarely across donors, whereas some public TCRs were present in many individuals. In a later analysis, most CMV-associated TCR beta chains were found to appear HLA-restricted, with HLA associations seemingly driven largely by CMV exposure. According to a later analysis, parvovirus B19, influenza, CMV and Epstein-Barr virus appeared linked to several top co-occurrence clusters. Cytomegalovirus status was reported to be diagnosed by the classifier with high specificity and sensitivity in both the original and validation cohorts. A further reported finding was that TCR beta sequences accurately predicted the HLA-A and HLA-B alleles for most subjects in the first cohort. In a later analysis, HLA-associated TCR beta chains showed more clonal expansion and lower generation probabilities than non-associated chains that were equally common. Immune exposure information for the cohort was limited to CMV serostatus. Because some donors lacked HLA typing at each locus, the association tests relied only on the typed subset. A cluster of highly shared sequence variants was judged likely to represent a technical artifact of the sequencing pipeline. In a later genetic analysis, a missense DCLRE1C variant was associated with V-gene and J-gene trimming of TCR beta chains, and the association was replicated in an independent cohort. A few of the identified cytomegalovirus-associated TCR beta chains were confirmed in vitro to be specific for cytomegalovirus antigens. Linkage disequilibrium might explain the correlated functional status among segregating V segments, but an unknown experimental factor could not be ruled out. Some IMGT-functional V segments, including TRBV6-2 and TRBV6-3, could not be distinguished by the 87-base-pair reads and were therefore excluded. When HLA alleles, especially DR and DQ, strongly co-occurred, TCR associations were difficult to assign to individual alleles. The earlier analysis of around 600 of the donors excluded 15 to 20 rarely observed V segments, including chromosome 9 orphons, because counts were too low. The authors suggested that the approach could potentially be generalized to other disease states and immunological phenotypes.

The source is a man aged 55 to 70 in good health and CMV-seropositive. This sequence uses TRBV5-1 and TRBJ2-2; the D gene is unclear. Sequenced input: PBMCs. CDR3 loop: CASSTVRSETGELFF. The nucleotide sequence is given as TGCGCCAGCAGCACCGTGAGGTCCGAGACCGGGGAGCTGTTTTTT.